These 19 T cell receptor beta chains came from one sample sequenced in a study of vaccination and CD4 T cells after COVID-19. These receptors' targets are unknown. The time point: late sampling 161 to 241 days after vaccination in a few convalescent patients. Treatment denoted: roughly 11-day PBMC culture with coronavirus spike peptide pools or control peptides (ViraFEST assay). Sequenced with the Oncomine TCR Beta short-read assay was DNA taken from cultured CD4+ T cells. TCRdb redid the calling of the PCR reads with MiXCR, one entry per CDR3 protein. The profile shows about 25,000 distinct CDR3 sequences, less than 35% of them singletons. This specimen was CD4+ T cells from blood, cultured in vitro, taken about 7 months after SARS-CoV-2 vaccination. The origin of the receptors is a human donor who had recovered from COVID-19.

This sequence joins TRBV6-4 and TRBJ1-1; 7 bases line up with TRBD1. The trim removed 4 bases at V and 1 base at J, leaving 6 bases unmatched. Germline values: CDR1 MRHNA, CDR2 SNTAGT. The CDR3 runs 15 residues. The CDR3 sequence: CASSVGDSRNTEAFF. The CDR3 DNA reads as TGTGCCAGCAGTGTGGGGGACAGTAGGAACACTGAAGCTTTCTTT.

This CDR3 is CASSLSGNSRTEAFF. As DNA, the CDR3 is TGCGCCAGCAGCTTGAGCGGGAACAGTAGGACTGAAGCTTTCTTT. The V call is TRBV5-1, the J call TRBJ1-1; no clear D. The germline V gene has CDR1 SGHRS and CDR2 YFSETQ. The germline V and J ends were trimmed by 1 base and 5 bases, with 15 bases remaining between them. The CDR3 is 15 amino acids.

The V gene is TRBV20-1, the J gene TRBJ2-4, with 7 nucleotides matching TRBD1. The CDR3 totals 19 residues. Germline trimming cut 3 bases from V and 0 bases from J; bases unmatched to any gene: 17. The V gene's germline CDR1 is DFQATT and CDR2 SNEGSKA (reference sequence). In DNA, the CDR3 is TGCAGTGCTAGGCCCCCCCGGGACAGCAGCGCTTTAGCCAAAAACATTCAGTACTTC. Translated: CSARPPRDSSALAKNIQYF.

V and J are TRBV19 and TRBJ2-2, with D unresolved. The germline V and J ends were trimmed by 1 base and 6 bases, with 3 bases remaining between them. Per germline, CDR1 LNHDA and CDR2 SQIVND (reference sequence). The CDR3 loop spans 12 amino acids. The CDR3 sequence is CASSIGPGELFF. The CDR3 DNA follows: TGTGCCAGTAGTATAGGCCCCGGGGAGCTGTTTTTT.

The V and J genes are TRBV2 and TRBJ2-7, with D tentatively TRBD1 (5 bases). The germline gives CDR1 SNHLY, CDR2 FYNNEI. The CDR3 runs to 13 residues. Trimming took 1 base from V and 5 from J, leaving 9 bases between them. Here the CDR3 DNA reads TGTGCCAGCAGTGAAGGGCAGGGCGACGAGCAGTACTTC. Translation: CASSEGQGDEQYF.

This clonotype was seen only a few times. The chain has TRBV7-6 and TRBJ2-1, with D perhaps assigned TRBD1 or TRBD2 (6 bases each). Germline V gene lookup returns CDR1 SGHVS and CDR2 FNYEAQ. This CDR3 spans 15 amino acids. V was clipped by 0 bases and J by 6 bases, with 12 bases between them. CDR3 protein: CASSLAGRGGNEQFF. The DNA for the CDR3 is TGTGCCAGCAGCTTAGCCGGGAGAGGGGGCAATGAGCAGTTCTTC.

The chain links TRBV28 to TRBJ1-2; 9 bases agree with TRBD1. The CDR3 loop spans 14 amino acids. Per the germline V gene, CDR1 is MDHEN and CDR2 is SYDVKM. V shed 7 bases, J shed 8 bases, and the junction held 11 bases outside the gene matches. The CDR3 DNA reads TGTGCCAGCACCTCCGGGACAGGGCTCTTAGGCTACACCTTC. It encodes CASTSGTGLLGYTF.

The genes are TRBV12-3 or TRBV12-4 and TRBJ2-7, with 7 bases that match TRBD1. This CDR3 contains 14 residues. The ends lost 5 bases at V and 5 bases at J; junction bases unmatched: 9. The CDR3 region is CASSPGQALNEQYF. CDR3 nucleotide sequence: TGTGCCAGCAGTCCAGGACAGGCCCTCAACGAGCAGTACTTC.

This clonotype was counted at least ten times. The chain employs TRBV20-1 and TRBJ1-5, with D unresolved. The ends were cut back, 3 bases at V and 3 bases at J, with 12 bases in the middle. CDR1 is DFQATT, CDR2 SNEGSKA, per germline (reference sequence). The CDR3 has 14 residues. The CDR3 protein is CSASRVANNQPQHF. The DNA for the CDR3 is TGCAGTGCTAGTCGGGTGGCCAACAATCAGCCCCAGCATTTT.

The chain combines TRBV28 with TRBJ2-5, with D possibly being TRBD1 or TRBD2 (7 bases each). The CDR3 extends over 16 amino acids. V was cut by 3 bases and J by 4 bases, with 18 bases left in between. From germline, CDR1 is MDHEN and CDR2 SYDVKM. In nucleotides, the CDR3 is TGTGCCAGCAGTTTGCCCCGACAGGGACTACGAGAGACCCAGTACTTC. Translated, it gives CASSLPRQGLRETQYF. The full variable domain, its missing parts supplied by reference TRBV28 and TRBJ2-5, is DVKVTQSSRYLVKRTGEKVFLECVQDMDHENMFWYRQDPGLGLRLIYFSYDVKMKEKGDIPEGYSVSREKKERFSLILESASTNQTSMYLCASSLPRQGLRETQYFGPGTRLLVL.

The genes are TRBV20-1 and TRBJ1-5, with D perhaps TRBD1 (6 bases). V lost 4 bases and J 3 bases, leaving 16 bases between the germline ends. Looked up from germline, CDR1 is DFQATT and CDR2 is SNEGSKA (reference sequence). The CDR3 is 15 amino acids. The CDR3 DNA sequence: TGCAGTGCTAAATTAGGACAGAACCACAATCAGCCCCAGCATTTT. Translated, it gives CSAKLGQNHNQPQHF.

This clonotype was observed a handful of times. The chain couples TRBV7-9 to TRBJ2-1; 8 positions agree with TRBD2. Unmatched junction bases numbered 10, after V lost 5 bases and J lost 4 bases. Germline loops: CDR1 SEHNR, CDR2 FQNEAQ (reference sequence). This CDR3 has 16 amino acids. The CDR3 reads CASSPTREGAYNEQFF. In DNA, the CDR3 is TGTGCCAGCAGCCCTACCCGGGAGGGAGCTTACAATGAGCAGTTCTTC.

This clonotype was picked up a small number of times. The chain employs TRBV10-3 and TRBJ2-7; 7 positions agree with TRBD2. The V gene end was trimmed by 3 bases and the J gene end by 7 bases; junction bases not matched to a gene: 9. CDR1 is ENHRY, CDR2 SYGVKD, per germline. The CDR3 runs 14 residues. The CDR3 nucleotides are TGTGCCATCAGTGACCGGGGGGAGGTGGCAGAGCAGTACTTC. Translated, it gives CAISDRGEVAEQYF.

By share, this clonotype counts as medium-sized. This chain connects TRBV6-1 to TRBJ1-2, with D perhaps TRBD1 (6 bases). The CDR3 is made up of 14 amino acids. The V gene lost 6 bases and the J gene lost 6 bases, with 17 bases spanning the gap. Germline-derived CDR1 and CDR2 are MNHNS and SASEGT. The CDR3 bases are TGTGCCAGCAGGAAACAGGGTCCGGGACATGGCTACACCTTC. Translated, it gives CASRKQGPGHGYTF.

This sequence joins TRBV4-1 and TRBJ2-5; tentatively, D is TRBD2 (6 bases). The CDR3 runs 14 residues. Trimming took 5 bases from V and 0 from J, leaving 10 bases between them. From germline, CDR1 is MGHRA and CDR2 YSYEKL. The DNA of the CDR3 is TGCGCCAGCAGCGTTAGCGGCTACCAAGAGACCCAGTACTTC. Protein sequence: CASSVSGYQETQYF.

The chain couples TRBV20-1 to TRBJ2-1; tentatively, D is TRBD2 (5 bases). Trimming stripped 3 bases from V and 8 bases from J, with 17 bases between. CDR1 and CDR2 (germline): DFQATT, SNEGSKA (reference sequence). The CDR3 sequence is 14 residues long. CDR3 sequence: CSASLSGEPDEQFF. CDR3 DNA: TGCAGTGCTAGTCTCAGCGGTGAGCCCGATGAGCAGTTCTTC.

The rearrangement uses TRBV5-8 and TRBJ1-1, with unresolved D. The CDR3 runs 13 residues. V lost 1 base and J 10 bases, leaving 14 bases between the germline ends. Per germline, CDR1 SGHTS and CDR2 YDEGEE. CDR3 coding DNA: TGTGCCAGCAGCTTGACCTTCAGAGCGGGAGCTTTCTTT. Its translation: CASSLTFRAGAFF.

The CDR3 region is CASSNMAGALYNEQFF. CDR3 DNA sequence: TGTGCCAGCAGTAACATGGCGGGAGCGCTCTACAATGAGCAGTTCTTC. This sequence joins TRBV6-1 and TRBJ2-1; 7 nucleotides align to TRBD2. Trimming took 5 bases from V and 3 from J; bases not matched to a gene: 10. CDR1 is MNHNS and CDR2 is SASEGT in the germline V gene. CDR3 length: 16 amino acids.

V and J are TRBV20-1 and TRBJ2-1, with D perhaps matching TRBD2 (5 bases). The CDR3 extends over 14 amino acids. V lost 3 bases and J 12 bases, leaving 21 bases between the germline ends. Germline-derived CDR1 and CDR2 are DFQATT and SNEGSKA (reference sequence). The chain's CDR3 is CSASIANVFEGQFF. The CDR3 DNA is TGCAGTGCTAGTATCGCTAACGTGTTCGAGGGGCAGTTCTTC.